This is a list of T cell receptor beta chains from one sample in a study of cytomegalovirus exposure and HLA in healthy donors. Profiling relied on immunoSEQ multiplex PCR, and the TCRdb table lists in-frame clones only, not all of them. The table shows fewer than 95,000 clones, with over 60% occurring only once. The material sequenced was PBMCs. The receptors here all came from a woman aged 50 to 60 in good health and CMV-seropositive. Both conserved end residues are part of each CDR3. A D gene is named only where the DNA matches it firmly. Only some rows state a clone size, as once, few, many or a class for expanded clones.

j_call,clone_size,d_call,v_call,cdr3_nt,cdr3_aa
TRBJ2-7,.,.,TRBV6-1,TGTGCCAGCAGACCCGGGACATTTCTCGAGCAGTACTTC,CASRPGTFLEQYF
TRBJ1-1,.,.,TRBV29-1,TGCAGCGTTGATGACAGCAGTAACACTGAAGCTTTCTTT,CSVDDSSNTEAFF
TRBJ2-7,.,.,TRBV7-9,TGTGCCAGCAGCCCCGGACAGACGGGATACGAGCAGTACTTC,CASSPGQTGYEQYF
TRBJ1-1,.,TRBD1,TRBV28,TGTGCCAGCAGTTTTAGACAGGGTAACACTGAAGCTTTCTTT,CASSFRQGNTEAFF
TRBJ1-2,.,.,TRBV7-9,TGTGCCAGCAGCTCGGACAGAACTAACTATGGCTACACCTTC,CASSSDRTNYGYTF
TRBJ1-2,.,.,TRBV7-2,TGTGCCAGCAGCTTAGGGGCAGGTCCCTATGGCTACACCTTC,CASSLGAGPYGYTF
TRBJ1-6,.,.,TRBV11-3,TGTGCCAGCAGCTTAAACGGGAGATCACCCCTCCACTTT,CASSLNGRSPLHF
TRBJ1-1,.,TRBD1,TRBV5-1,TGCGCCAGCAGCGTGAACAGGGGCATGAACACTGAAGCTTTCTTT,CASSVNRGMNTEAFF
TRBJ1-1,.,TRBD1,TRBV10-1,TGCGCCAGCATCACAGGGGCGGGGGGCACTGAAGCTTTCTTT,CASITGAGGTEAFF
TRBJ1-1,.,TRBD1,TRBV18,TGTGCCAGCTCACCGACAGGGGATGGCACTGAAGCTTTCTTT,CASSPTGDGTEAFF
TRBJ1-6,few,TRBD1,TRBV28,TGTGCCAGCAGTTTAGACCAGGGGGCCGGAACCCTCCACTTT,CASSLDQGAGTLHF
TRBJ2-3,.,TRBD1,TRBV18,TGTGCCAGTCTCACCGGACAGGGTACAGATACGCAGTATTTT,CASLTGQGTDTQYF
TRBJ2-1,.,.,TRBV28,TGTGCCAGCAGTTTATCGGGAATCAATGAGCAGTTCTTC,CASSLSGINEQFF
TRBJ2-1,.,TRBD1,TRBV7-2,TGTGCCAGCAGCCCGACCAGGGGGCCCTACAATGAGCAGTTCTTC,CASSPTRGPYNEQFF
TRBJ1-1,once,TRBD1,TRBV27,TGTGCCAGCAGGACCGGGACAGGGTTGAGGAACACTGAAGCTTTCTTT,CASRTGTGLRNTEAFF
TRBJ1-5,.,.,TRBV6-1,TGTGCCAGCAGTGAGGGCAGACTAAGAAATCAGCCCCAGCATTTT,CASSEGRLRNQPQHF
TRBJ1-1,few,.,TRBV7-6,TGTGCCAGCAGCTTAGGGGGGGGTGAAGCTTTCTTT,CASSLGGGEAFF
TRBJ1-2,.,.,TRBV28,TGTGCCAGCAGGCCTGGACAGATAAACTATGGCTACACCTTC,CASRPGQINYGYTF
TRBJ2-7,.,TRBD2,TRBV19,TGTGCCAGTAGCCATACTAGCGGGGGGCCCTTCTACGAGCAGTACTTC,CASSHTSGGPFYEQYF
TRBJ2-3,few,TRBD2,TRBV19,TGTGCCAGTAGTTTCCGACTAGCGGGGAGCACAGATACGCAGTATTTT,CASSFRLAGSTDTQYF
TRBJ2-3,few,.,TRBV7-6,TGTGCCAGCAGCTCCTACAGCGGAGGCACAGATACGCAGTATTTT,CASSSYSGGTDTQYF
TRBJ1-4,.,TRBD1,TRBV7-4,TGTGCCAGCAGTGCCCCGGGACAGACTAATGAAAAACTGTTTTTT,CASSAPGQTNEKLFF
TRBJ2-2,.,TRBD1,TRBV9,TGTGCCAGCAGGGAAGGACAGGGGGCCGTTTCCGCCGGGGAGCTGTTTTTT,CASREGQGAVSAGELFF
TRBJ2-5,.,.,TRBV19,TGTGCCAGTAGCCGACAGCTCCAAGAGACCCAGTACTTC,CASSRQLQETQYF
TRBJ2-5,.,.,TRBV19,TGTGCCAGTAGTATCGGGCAGGGTTGGCAAGAGACCCAGTACTTC,CASSIGQGWQETQYF
TRBJ2-7,.,TRBD1,TRBV7-8,TGTGCCAGCAGCCCAGACAGGGAGAACGAGCAGTACTTC,CASSPDRENEQYF
TRBJ1-1,few,TRBD1,TRBV7-2,TGTGCCAGCAGCCCCCCAGGGGACAGCGATGAAGCTTTCTTT,CASSPPGDSDEAFF
TRBJ2-7,.,TRBD1,TRBV6-5,TGTGCCAGCAGTTCTACAGGGGTAAGCTCCTACGAGCAGTACTTC,CASSSTGVSSYEQYF
TRBJ1-1,few,.,TRBV28,TGTGCCAGCAGGCTAACGAACACTGAAGCTTTCTTT,CASRLTNTEAFF
TRBJ1-1,.,.,TRBV18,TGTGCCAGCTCCAACCAGGGTGTTACTGAAGCTTTCTTT,CASSNQGVTEAFF
TRBJ1-1,.,TRBD1,TRBV27,TGTGCCAGCGCTGGGACAGGGGGCGCGGACACTGAAGCTTTCTTT,CASAGTGGADTEAFF
TRBJ2-7,.,.,TRBV5-1,TGCGCCAGCAGTCCCAACCAAGCCGTACACGAGCAGTACTTC,CASSPNQAVHEQYF
TRBJ2-4,.,TRBD2,TRBV27,TGTGCCAGCAGGGGGCTAGCGGGGCCCCCAAACATTCAGTACTTC,CASRGLAGPPNIQYF
TRBJ1-3,.,.,TRBV6-1,TGTGCCAGCAGCGGACAGTTTGGAAACACCATATATTTT,CASSGQFGNTIYF
TRBJ2-3,.,.,TRBV14,TGTGCCAGCAGCCAAGATAAACAGGGTCGAATCCCAGATACGCAGTATTTT,CASSQDKQGRIPDTQYF
TRBJ2-1,few,TRBD1,TRBV19,TGTGCCAGTAGTATAGTAGGGACAGCCTACAATGAGCAGTTCTTC,CASSIVGTAYNEQFF
TRBJ1-1,once,TRBD1,TRBV30,TGTGCCTGGAGACCAGGGACAGGGGGAAGTCCGAACACTGAAGCTTTCTTT,CAWRPGTGGSPNTEAFF
TRBJ2-1,.,TRBD1,TRBV7-3,TGTGCCAGCAGCTTACTGCCCGGGGACAGCTTCCCGGGCAATGAGCAGTTCTTC,CASSLLPGDSFPGNEQFF
TRBJ1-2,.,TRBD1,TRBV2,TGTGCCAGCAGTCCCGACAGGGGGCATGGCTACACCTTC,CASSPDRGHGYTF
TRBJ2-4,few,.,TRBV6-5,TGTGCCAGCAGTTACTCGGGGAGTCTCGCCAAAAACATTCAGTACTTC,CASSYSGSLAKNIQYF
TRBJ1-1,.,.,TRBV18,TGTGCCAGCTCACCGACACCAGCCAACTTTAACACTGAAGCTTTCTTT,CASSPTPANFNTEAFF
TRBJ1-5,.,.,TRBV28,TGTGCCAGCAACTCTGACAGGAGCAATCAGCCCCAGCATTTT,CASNSDRSNQPQHF
TRBJ1-1,few,TRBD1,TRBV29-1,TGCAGCGTGGGACAGGGGGACACTGAAGCTTTCTTT,CSVGQGDTEAFF
TRBJ2-1,.,.,TRBV7-9,TGTGCCAGCAGCCCAAGCCCCGCCGGAGGCGATGAGCAGTTCTTC,CASSPSPAGGDEQFF
TRBJ2-5,.,.,TRBV21-1,TGTGCCAGCAGCAAAGAGGTGAGGGAGCGAGGGATCCAAGAGACCCAGTACTTC,CASSKEVRERGIQETQYF
TRBJ1-2,many,.,TRBV9,TGTGCCAGCAGGCCCCTACAGTTAGCTAACTATGGCTACACCTTC,CASRPLQLANYGYTF
TRBJ1-1,few,.,TRBV28,TGTGCCAGCAGCGTAATGAACACTGAAGCTTTCTTT,CASSVMNTEAFF
TRBJ1-6,.,TRBD1,TRBV6-1,TGTGCCAGCACCGGACAGGGGAACAATTCACCCCTCCACTTT,CASTGQGNNSPLHF
TRBJ2-3,.,TRBD1,TRBV4-1,TGCGCCAGCAGCCAAGGGGACAGTTGGGATACGCAGTATTTT,CASSQGDSWDTQYF
TRBJ1-2,.,TRBD1,TRBV4-1,TGCGCCAGCAGCCAGGGACAGGACTCTGGCTATGGCTACACCTTC,CASSQGQDSGYGYTF
TRBJ1-5,.,TRBD1,TRBV4-1,TGCGCCAGCAGCCTGGACAGGGGTCAGCCCCAGCATTTT,CASSLDRGQPQHF
TRBJ2-5,.,.,TRBV2,TGTGCCAGCAGTGGGACTAACCAAGAGACCCAGTACTTC,CASSGTNQETQYF
TRBJ2-3,few,.,TRBV11-2,TGTGCCAGCAGCTCCCTGTTCGGGGATACGCAGTATTTT,CASSSLFGDTQYF